These 16 T cell receptor beta chains were sequenced from one sample in a study of T cell responses to AZD1222 COVID-19 vaccine. Sequenced by immunoSEQ multiplex PCR; TCRdb stores in-frame clones only, minus some. The profile shows about 51,000 clones, around 90% of them singletons. Specimen: peripheral blood, collected 28 days after the second AZD1222 dose. The receptors shown here come from an adult who received the AZD1222 COVID-19 vaccine.

The V gene is TRBV4-2, the J gene TRBJ2-7; D is unresolved. Germline V gene data show CDR1 as LGHNA and CDR2 as YNFKEQ. Deletions cut 3 bases from V and 0 bases from J, with 9 bases between. The CDR3 runs to 14 residues. The CDR3 here is CASSQVKSSYEQYF. CDR3 coding DNA: TGTGCCAGCAGCCAGGTTAAAAGCTCCTACGAGCAGTACTTC.

The chain carries TRBV7-2 and TRBJ2-7; 7 bases line up with TRBD2. The CDR3 consists of 16 residues. J was trimmed by 3 bases and V by 1 base; bases with no gene match: 9. The V gene's germline CDR1 is SGHTA and CDR2 FQGNSA. DNA for the CDR3: TGTGCCAGCAGCTTAGACCGGGACTACGCGTACTACGAGCAGTACTTC. It encodes CASSLDRDYAYYEQYF.

The chain has TRBV2 and TRBJ1-5; no clear D. Trimming cost V 4 bases and J 5 bases, with 12 bases left between them. CDR3 length equals 14 residues. The germline CDR1 and CDR2 sequences are SNHLY and FYNNEI. CDR3 nucleotide sequence: TGTGCCAGCAGTGTGGGCGGGTCGGATCAGCCCCAGCATTTT. Amino acids: CASSVGGSDQPQHF.

This chain joins TRBV3-1 (or the pseudogene TRBV3-2) and TRBJ2-5, with 10 bases that match TRBD2. Germline CDR1 LGHDT, CDR2 YNNKEL (reference sequence). The CDR3 covers 18 residues. V trimming: 4 bases; J trimming: 5 bases; junction bases outside the gene matches: 16. The chain's CDR3 is CASSPFGWLAGVPETQYF. CDR3 sequence (DNA): TGTGCCAGCAGCCCCTTCGGGTGGCTAGCGGGAGTTCCGGAGACCCAGTACTTC.

The rearrangement links TRBV14 to TRBJ2-5; TRBD2 aligns across 10 bases. The CDR3 is 13 amino acids. CDR1 and CDR2 (germline): SGHDN, FVKESK. Trimming took 0 bases from V and 14 from J; bases not matched to a gene: 6. DNA for the CDR3: TGTGCCAGCAGCCAAGATCCTAGCGGGGGTCGATACTTC. Its protein is CASSQDPSGGRYF.

The table lists this clone with a count of one. V gene TRBV3-1 (or the pseudogene TRBV3-2) combines with J gene TRBJ1-2; 7 nucleotides align to TRBD1. Germline lookup yields CDR1 LGHDT and CDR2 YNNKEL (reference sequence). This CDR3 comprises 14 residues. J was trimmed by 2 bases and V by 6 bases; bases with no gene match: 6. In DNA form, the CDR3 reads TGTGCCAGCAGGGAATCGGGACAGAACTATGGCTACACCTTC. Translated, it gives CASRESGQNYGYTF.

The chain joins TRBV5-6 to TRBJ2-2; no definite D call. From germline, CDR1 is SGHDT and CDR2 YYEEEE. The CDR3 consists of 16 residues. V lost 0 bases, J lost 1 base, and 10 bases lay in between. The CDR3 DNA follows: TGTGCCAGCAGCTTGGGCCTTTCCCTGAACACCGGGGAGCTGTTTTTT. Encoded protein: CASSLGLSLNTGELFF.

V gene TRBV2 combines with J gene TRBJ2-7, with D perhaps TRBD1 (6 bases). Per germline, CDR1 SNHLY and CDR2 FYNNEI. CDR3 length equals 14 residues. V lost 6 bases and J lost 4, with 16 bases in between. CDR3 amino acids: CASRLQGEGYEQYF. The CDR3 region has the DNA TGTGCCAGCAGATTACAGGGAGAGGGATACGAGCAGTACTTC.

V usage is TRBV28 and J usage is TRBJ2-7; 10 nucleotides match TRBD2. The germline V gene encodes CDR1 MDHEN and CDR2 SYDVKM. The CDR3 extends over 12 amino acids. The ends lost 9 bases at V and 3 bases at J; junction bases unmatched: 2. The CDR3 sequence: CARLAGIYEQYF. Here the CDR3 DNA reads TGTGCCAGACTAGCGGGAATCTACGAGCAGTACTTC.

V is TRBV6-6 and J is TRBJ1-5; D gene unclear. The CDR3 sequence is 14 residues long. In germline, CDR1 is MNHNY, CDR2 SVGAGI (reference sequence). V lost 3 bases and J lost 4, with 10 bases in between. CDR3 DNA: TGTGCCAGCAGTTATCCGGGTGAGAATCAGCCCCAGCATTTT. Residues: CASSYPGENQPQHF.

This clone was picked up one time. The chain links TRBV6-2 or TRBV6-3 to TRBJ1-6; perhaps TRBD1 as D (6 bases). Germline assignment: CDR1 MNHEY and CDR2 SVGEGT. This CDR3 is 15 amino acids long. With 2 bases removed from V and 7 bases from J, the gap between germline ends came to 12 bases. The CDR3 region is CASSYPGRGNSPLHF. CDR3 sequence (DNA): TGTGCCAGCAGTTACCCCGGGAGGGGGAATTCACCCCTCCACTTT.

This clone occurred a few times. The V and J genes are TRBV4-1 and TRBJ1-6; D is undetermined. In germline, CDR1 is MGHRA, CDR2 YSYEKL. V was shortened by 0 bases and J by 13 bases, with 10 bases between the two germline ends. The CDR3 loop spans 13 amino acids. CDR3 residues: CASSQDTRAPLHF. The CDR3 DNA reads as TGCGCCAGCAGCCAAGATACCCGAGCCCCCCTCCACTTT.

Only a few counts were recorded for this clone. The chain couples TRBV7-9 to TRBJ1-2; D ambiguous. The germline V gene has CDR1 SEHNR and CDR2 FQNEAQ (reference sequence). The CDR3 length is 12 residues. Trimming removed 7 bases at V and 7 bases at J, with 13 bases between. As DNA, the CDR3 is TGTGCCAGCACCCTTGAGGGTGGTGGCTACACCTTC. This gives the protein CASTLEGGGYTF.

The chain couples TRBV5-4 to TRBJ2-1, with a tentative D call TRBD1 (6 bases). V was clipped by 4 bases and J by 4 bases, with 12 bases between them. Per germline, CDR1 SGHNT and CDR2 YYREEE (reference sequence). The CDR3 contains 14 residues. CDR3 in amino acids: CASSPQQGYNEQFF. Here the CDR3 DNA reads TGTGCCAGCAGCCCTCAACAGGGATACAATGAGCAGTTCTTC.

The chain combines TRBV6-2 or TRBV6-3 with TRBJ2-7, with 8 bases identical to TRBD1. Germline values: CDR1 MNHEY, CDR2 SVGEGT. J lost 3 bases, V lost 4 bases, and 5 bases had no gene match. This CDR3 is built from 14 residues. The CDR3: CASSSYRGYYEQYF. The CDR3 DNA sequence: TGTGCCAGCAGTTCCTACAGGGGGTACTACGAGCAGTACTTC.

The chain uses TRBV27 and TRBJ2-3; 11 nucleotides match TRBD1. Germline-derived CDR1 and CDR2 are MNHEY and SMNVEV (reference sequence). V gave up 6 bases and J gave up 1 base; unmatched junction bases: 9. This CDR3 has 17 residues. Here the CDR3 DNA reads TGTGCCAGCAGCCCGGACAGGGGGCTTTTTGGCACAGATACGCAGTATTTT. This encodes CASSPDRGLFGTDTQYF.